The sequence of this TCR beta chain was determined in a study of preoperative IRX-2 immunotherapy in early breast cancer. Treatment defined: preoperative locoregional IRX-2 cytokine immunotherapy. This clone was recorded once. This table comes from immunoSEQ multiplex PCR, and its TCRdb copy is limited to in-frame clones, with some not included. The data contain around 95,000 clones, 75% to 90% of them seen just once; the ten biggest clones take up roughly 2%. This TCR came from a human donor with breast cancer. The sample consisted of tumor tissue, taken after IRX-2 immunotherapy.

The CDR3 DNA reads as TGTGCCAGTAGGCGGGACACCGGAGGGGTTCAGCCCCAGCATTTT. It codes for CASRRDTGGVQPQHF. The chain has TRBV19 and TRBJ1-5, with a tentative D call TRBD1 (6 bases). V dropped 6 bases and J dropped 6 bases, with 18 bases sitting between them. Germline loops: CDR1 LNHDA, CDR2 SQIVND (reference sequence). The CDR3 runs 15 residues.